The clone carrying this T cell receptor beta chain has a handful of counts. Donors were grouped by their self-reported clinical history. Contact with a PCR-confirmed or clinician-diagnosed COVID-19 case occurred within 2 weeks of entry. Source study methods: Nucleated cell number was recorded as an estimate derived from reference gene primer amplification. Generated by immunoSEQ multiplex PCR, the TCRdb table keeps only in-frame clones and is missing some. V and J calls plus clone size are reproduced from that table; the DNA served to infer D and trimming. Of about 150,000 clones listed, around 80% are singletons. The data are from a study of blood T cell repertoires in COVID-19. The CDR3 contains 15 residues. V lost 8 bases and J lost 4, with 20 bases in between. Germline assignment: CDR1 MNHEY and CDR2 SVGAGI.

The clonotype was recovered from an older man who had been exposed to COVID-19. The chain carries TRBV6-5 and TRBJ1-2; perhaps TRBD1 as D (5 bases). Specimen: PBMCs or T cells enriched from blood (not recorded which). CDR3 nucleotide sequence: TGTGCCAGCTCCTTTGGTTCAGGGCGGCCCTATGGCTACACCTTC. This gives the protein CASSFGSGRPYGYTF.